Here is one T cell receptor (beta chain) with its context. What it binds is not known. Authors' processing steps: Owing to the provision of junction-only sequences devoid of quality scores by immunoSEQ, filtering differed. Assay: immunoSEQ multiplex PCR; the TCRdb copy retains only in-frame clones and omits some. That table is the source of V, J and clone size, and D and trimming were worked out from the DNA. The top ten hold around 0.3% of the sample, which has about 380,000 clones, about 96% seen once. This sample stems from a study of shared clonotypes between healthy human individuals. Study at large: Plates per donor: three CD4 naive, three CD4 memory, two CD8 naive, one CD8 memory.

There are 13 residues in the CDR3. V shed 4 bases and J 5 bases; nucleotides not matched to a gene: 3. Germline values: CDR1 MRHNA, CDR2 SNTAGT. Study outcomes and limitations: The sharing of 5% to 5.5% of naive CD4 clonotypes was seen across a handful of donors.

This TCR was recovered from a man between 25 and 39 years old in good health. This chain uses TRBV6-4 with TRBJ2-3; 7 nucleotides align to TRBD2. The sequenced material came from memory CD8+ T cells sorted from blood. As to subset: CD45RO+ cells pooled with CCR7-negative TemRA cells. The CDR3 sequence: CASSGGGGDTQYF. CDR3 nucleotide sequence: TGTGCCAGCAGTGGAGGCGGGGGAGATACGCAGTATTTT.